This T cell receptor beta chain was obtained from a study of blood T cell repertoires in COVID-19. Study context: Specimens from acute and convalescent COVID-19 originated in the United States, Italy and Spain. Sample material is recorded as cDNA or gDNA derived from T cells, B-cell-depleted T cells, or PBMCs.

The ends were cut back, 0 bases at V and 4 bases at J, with 7 bases in the middle. CDR1 is LGHDT, CDR2 YNNKEL, per germline (reference sequence). The CDR3 consists of 14 residues. Authors' data handling: Using reference gene primer amplification, nucleated cell counts were estimated. Method: immunoSEQ multiplex PCR; TCRdb's copy keeps in-frame clones and lacks some. The DNA gave D and trimming, while V, J and clone size come from that table. This table has about 150,000 clones, about 80% appearing once. Material: peripheral blood. This clonotype was sampled from a man aged 60 to 69 with acute or convalescent COVID-19. V and J are TRBV3-1 (or the pseudogene TRBV3-2) and TRBJ1-5; D is unresolved. This chain's CDR3 is CASSQDPQNQPQHF. CDR3 nucleotide sequence: TGTGCCAGCAGCCAAGACCCCCAAAATCAGCCCCAGCATTTT.